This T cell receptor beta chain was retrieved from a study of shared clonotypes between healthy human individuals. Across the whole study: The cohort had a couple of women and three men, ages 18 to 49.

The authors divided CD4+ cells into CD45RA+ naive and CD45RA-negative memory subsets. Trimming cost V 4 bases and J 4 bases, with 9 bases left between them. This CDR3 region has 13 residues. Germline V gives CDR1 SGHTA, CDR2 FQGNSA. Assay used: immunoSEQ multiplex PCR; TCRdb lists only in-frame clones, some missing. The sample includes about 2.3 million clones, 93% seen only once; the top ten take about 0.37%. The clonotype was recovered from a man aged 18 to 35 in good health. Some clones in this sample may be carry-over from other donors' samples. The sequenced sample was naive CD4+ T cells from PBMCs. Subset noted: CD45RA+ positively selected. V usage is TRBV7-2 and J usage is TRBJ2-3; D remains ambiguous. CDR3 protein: CASSSERADTQYF. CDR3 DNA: TGTGCCAGCAGCTCCGAACGGGCAGATACGCAGTATTTT.